The 9 T cell receptor beta chains listed next were all sequenced from one sample in a study of blood T cell repertoires in COVID-19. Libraries were prepared by immunoSEQ multiplex PCR; TCRdb keeps only in-frame clonotypes and omits some of them. The sample yields around 160,000 clones, approximately 85% seen once. Sequencing was carried out using peripheral blood. The receptors shown here come from an older woman with COVID-19, enrolled during active disease.

The J gene is TRBJ2-1, the V gene TRBV13, with TRBD2 matching over 12 bases. The CDR3 is 16 residues long. V shed 4 bases and J 7 bases; nucleotides not matched to a gene: 8. The germline CDR1 and CDR2 sequences are PRHDT and FYEKMQ (reference sequence). CDR3 bases: TGTGCCAGCAGCTCCACTAGCGGGGGGCCCCTTAATGAGCAGTTCTTC. It codes for CASSSTSGGPLNEQFF.

The chain recombines TRBV7-8 with TRBJ2-5, with a possible D match to TRBD1 (6 bases). The CDR3 contains 14 residues. In germline, CDR1 is SGHVS, CDR2 FQNEAQ. The V gene lost 6 bases and the J gene lost 0 bases, with 11 bases spanning the gap. The CDR3 DNA is TGTGCCAGCAGTAGGACAGAGTACCAAGAGACCCAGTACTTC. It specifies CASSRTEYQETQYF. The full variable domain, with the rest looked up from reference TRBV7-8 and TRBJ2-5, is GAGVSQSPRYKVAKRGQDVALRCDPISGHVSLFWYQQALGQGPEFLTYFQNEAQLDKSGLPSDRFFAERPEGSVSTLKIQRTQQEDSAVYLCASSRTEYQETQYFGPGTRLLVL.

The gene calls are TRBV18 and TRBJ2-2; 8 bases are shared with TRBD1. The junction had 5 bases not matched to a gene; V was cut back by 8 bases and J by 6 bases. The CDR3 totals 13 residues. The germline gives CDR1 KGHSH, CDR2 LQKENI. CDR3 residues: CASTGQGPGELFF. CDR3 DNA sequence: TGTGCCAGCACTGGACAGGGCCCCGGGGAGCTGTTTTTT.

V gene TRBV6-1 combines with J gene TRBJ1-2; the match to TRBD1 covers 8 bases. Trimming at V came to 3 bases and at J to 3 bases, leaving 0 bases not matched to a gene. Germline V gene data show CDR1 as MNHNS and CDR2 as SASEGT. CDR3 length equals 13 residues. The CDR3 region has the DNA TGTGCCAGCAGTGAGACAGGGGACTATGGCTACACCTTC. Amino acids: CASSETGDYGYTF.

This chain links TRBV30 with TRBJ2-3; 12 bases are a match to TRBD2. Germline-derived CDR1 and CDR2 are GTSNPN and SVGIG (reference sequence). With 0 bases clipped from V and 6 bases from J, the junction kept 4 bases outside the gene matches. The CDR3 runs 15 residues. The CDR3 DNA sequence: TGTGCCTGGAGTGTGCTAGCGGGGGGGCCCGATACGCAGTATTTT. Translating it yields CAWSVLAGGPDTQYF. Drawing the rest from reference TRBV30 and TRBJ2-3, the complete variable domain is SQTIHQWPATLVQPVGSPLSLECTVEGTSNPNLYWYRQAAGRGLQLLFYSVGIGQISSEVPQNLSASRPQDRQFILSSKKLLLSDSGFYLCAWSVLAGGPDTQYFGPGTRLTVL.

The V and J genes are TRBV18 and TRBJ1-3, with unresolved D. V shed 1 base and J shed 0 bases, with 13 bases lying between them. CDR3 length: 17 amino acids. In germline, CDR1 is KGHSH, CDR2 LQKENI. In DNA, the CDR3 is TGTGCCAGCTCACCACAGGAGGCCCTCTTCTCTGGAAACACCATATATTTT. Translation gives CASSPQEALFSGNTIYF.

The rearrangement uses TRBV7-2 and TRBJ1-4, with a tentative D call TRBD1 (6 bases). The CDR3 totals 17 residues. In germline, CDR1 is SGHTA, CDR2 FQGNSA. V lost 5 bases and J 0 bases, leaving 16 bases between the germline ends. The CDR3 DNA reads TGTGCCAGCAGCCCCCAGACAGGACTTGCAACTAATGAAAAACTGTTTTTT. This codes for CASSPQTGLATNEKLFF. The full variable domain, rest sourced from reference TRBV7-2 and TRBJ1-4, is GAGVSQSPSNKVTEKGKDVELRCDPISGHTALYWYRQSLGQGLEFLIYFQGNSAPDKSGLPSDRFSAERTGGSVSTLTIQRTQQEDSAVYLCASSPQTGLATNEKLFFGSGTQLSVL.

The rearrangement links TRBV4-1 to TRBJ1-6; no clear D. CDR1 and CDR2 from the germline V gene are MGHRA and YSYEKL. There are 17 residues in the CDR3. The ends were cut back, 0 bases at V and 4 bases at J, with 13 bases in the middle. CDR3 amino acids: CASSQESPAGYNSPLHF. The CDR3 nucleotides are TGCGCCAGCAGCCAAGAATCCCCCGCGGGTTATAATTCACCCCTCCACTTT.

The gene calls are TRBV9 and TRBJ1-1; the D is unclear. There are 13 residues in the CDR3. Germline loops: CDR1 SGDLS, CDR2 YYNGEE. The V and J ends lost 2 bases and 1 base respectively, with 6 bases between them. For the CDR3, the DNA is TGTGCCAGCAGCGTCAGACAGAACACTGAAGCTTTCTTT. As protein: CASSVRQNTEAFF.